This TCR beta chain was sequenced during a study of CD8 T cells in Susac syndrome. Random hexamers served to reverse transcribe about 0.5 to 1 ug RNA. TCRdb reprocessed the immunoSEQ multiplex PCR reads via MiXCR and lists one record per CDR3 protein. The table has more than 110,000 distinct CDR3 sequences, around 93% seen once; the top ten hold more than 0.14%. The V and J ends lost 6 bases and 7 bases, in that order; junction bases with no gene match: 10. Germline lookup yields CDR1 DFQATT and CDR2 SNEGSKA (reference sequence). The CDR3 spans 13 residues. The receptor's source is a human donor with Susac syndrome. This chain uses TRBV20-1 with TRBJ2-3, with TRBD2 identical over 7 bases. Sequences were obtained from CD4+ T cells from PBMCs. The CDR3 DNA is TGCAGTGCGCCCAAGGCGGGAGTAAATACGCAGTATTTT. Translating it yields CSAPKAGVNTQYF.